The sequence of this T cell receptor (beta chain) was determined in a study of T cell changes during pregnancy in multiple sclerosis. Clones were read by immunoSEQ multiplex PCR, and TCRdb kept only the in-frame ones, dropping some. The data contain under 15,000 clones, around 88% of them seen just once; the ten biggest clones take up 7.7%. The input for sequencing was CD8+ T cells from peripheral blood mononuclear cells, taken in the second trimester of pregnancy. The origin of this receptor is a female donor in good health, enrolled as a control in a pregnancy study.

CDR3 sequence (DNA): TGTGCCAGCAGCTTGGATTGGACAGGGGATACTGGCTACACCTTC. Its translation is CASSLDWTGDTGYTF. The V gene is TRBV5-4, the J gene TRBJ1-2, with TRBD1 matching over 9 bases. CDR3 size: 15 residues. CDR1 and CDR2 from the germline V gene are SGHNT and YYREEE (reference sequence). With V trimmed by 0 bases and J by 7 bases, 7 bases remained unmatched.